This T cell receptor (beta chain) comes out of a study of blood T cell repertoires in COVID-19. In the study overall: Sources were T cells, B-cell-depleted T cells, or PBMCs; the material itself was cDNA or gDNA.

As handled by the study authors: Amplification with reference gene primers provided the estimates of nucleated cell counts. Some clones are missing from TCRdb's copy, which holds only in-frame ones; the method was immunoSEQ multiplex PCR. The V and J calls and clone size were taken over from that table, and D and trimming were inferred from the DNA. The sample includes tens of thousands of clones, 85% to 90% of them seen just once. Per germline, CDR1 KGHSH and CDR2 LQKENI. CDR3 size: 15 residues. V shed 2 bases and J 9 bases; nucleotides not matched to a gene: 3. What was sequenced was peripheral blood. This TCR was recovered from an older man with acute or convalescent COVID-19. The J gene is TRBJ1-6, the V gene TRBV18; 11 bases align to TRBD1. CDR3 DNA sequence: TGTGCCAGCTCACCAGGGGGGACAGGGGGTTCACCCCTCCACTTT. Translating gives CASSPGGTGGSPLHF.